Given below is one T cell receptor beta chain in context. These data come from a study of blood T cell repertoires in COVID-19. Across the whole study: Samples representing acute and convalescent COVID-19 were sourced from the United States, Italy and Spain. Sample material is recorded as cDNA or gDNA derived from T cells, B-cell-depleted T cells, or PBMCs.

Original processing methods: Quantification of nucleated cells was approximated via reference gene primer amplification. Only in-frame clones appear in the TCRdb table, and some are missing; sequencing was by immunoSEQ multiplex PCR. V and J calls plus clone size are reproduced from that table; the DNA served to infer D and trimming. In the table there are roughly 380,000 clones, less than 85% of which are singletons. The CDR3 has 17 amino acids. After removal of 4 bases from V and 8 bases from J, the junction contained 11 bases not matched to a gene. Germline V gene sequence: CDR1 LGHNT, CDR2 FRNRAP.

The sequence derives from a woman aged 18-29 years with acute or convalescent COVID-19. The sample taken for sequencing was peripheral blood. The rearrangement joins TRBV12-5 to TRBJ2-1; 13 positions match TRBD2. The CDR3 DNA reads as TGTGCTAGTGGTTATGATCCCGGGACTAGCGGGAAAGATGAGCAGTTCTTC. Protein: CASGYDPGTSGKDEQFF.